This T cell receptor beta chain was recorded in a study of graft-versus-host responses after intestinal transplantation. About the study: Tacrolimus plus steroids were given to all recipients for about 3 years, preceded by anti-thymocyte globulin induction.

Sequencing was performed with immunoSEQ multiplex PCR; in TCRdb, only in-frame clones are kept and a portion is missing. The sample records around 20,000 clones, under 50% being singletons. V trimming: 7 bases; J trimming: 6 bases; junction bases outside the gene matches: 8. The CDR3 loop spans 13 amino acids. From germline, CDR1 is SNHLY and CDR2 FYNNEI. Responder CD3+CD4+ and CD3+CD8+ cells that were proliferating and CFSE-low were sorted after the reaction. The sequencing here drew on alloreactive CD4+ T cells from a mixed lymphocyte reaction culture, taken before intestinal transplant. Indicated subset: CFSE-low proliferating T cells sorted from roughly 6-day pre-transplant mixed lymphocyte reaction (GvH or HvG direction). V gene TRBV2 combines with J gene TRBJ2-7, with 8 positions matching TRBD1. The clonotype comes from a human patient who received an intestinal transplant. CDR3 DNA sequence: TGTGCCAGCAAGCCGACAGGGGTTGGCGAGCAGTACTTC. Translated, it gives CASKPTGVGEQYF.